These 9 T cell receptor beta chains share one sample of origin, sequenced in a study of blood T cell repertoires in COVID-19. The protocol was immunoSEQ multiplex PCR, while the TCRdb copy is restricted to in-frame clones and leaves out a portion. The profile shows about 120,000 clones, over 70% of them singletons. Specimen: peripheral blood. These TCRs come from a woman aged 70 to 79 with acute or convalescent COVID-19.

The chain recombines TRBV5-1 with TRBJ1-3; 7 bases are shared with TRBD1. Germline CDR1 SGHRS, CDR2 YFSETQ. The CDR3 sequence is 17 residues long. The V gene end was trimmed by 4 bases and the J gene end by 0 bases; junction bases not matched to a gene: 10. The CDR3: CASSPAGQPSSGNTIYF. CDR3 DNA sequence: TGCGCCAGCAGCCCCGCGGGACAGCCGAGCTCTGGAAACACCATATATTTT.

The gene calls are TRBV7-2 and TRBJ2-7; 14 bases map to TRBD2. Germline V lookup: CDR1 SGHTA, CDR2 FQGNSA. Trimming cost V 5 bases and J 3 bases; bases outside gene matches: 12. This CDR3 comprises 18 residues. As DNA, the CDR3 is TGTGCCAGCAGCAAGCCAGGACTAGCGGGGGGCGGATACTACGAGCAGTACTTC. Translation: CASSKPGLAGGGYYEQYF.

CDR3 coding DNA: TGTGCCATCAGTGAGTCGACAGTAGGGAATCAGCCCCAGCATTTT. This gives the protein CAISESTVGNQPQHF. The chain uses TRBV10-3 and TRBJ1-5, with a possible D match to TRBD1 (5 bases). This CDR3 is 15 amino acids long. V shed 0 bases and J shed 4 bases, with 10 bases lying between them. The germline V gene has CDR1 ENHRY and CDR2 SYGVKD.

The chain uses TRBV6-5 and TRBJ1-5, with D possibly TRBD1 on 5 matching bases. The CDR3 is made up of 15 amino acids. The ends were cut back, 9 bases at V and 6 bases at J, with 21 bases in the middle. CDR1 and CDR2 (germline): MNHEY, SVGAGI. DNA of the CDR3: TGTGCCAGTTCCACGACGCGCCTGCAGGGTCAGCCCCAGCATTTT. This sequence encodes CASSTTRLQGQPQHF.

The V gene is TRBV27, the J gene TRBJ2-7; the match to TRBD2 covers 11 bases. The CDR3 contains 15 residues. Per germline, CDR1 MNHEY and CDR2 SMNVEV (reference sequence). V dropped 6 bases and J dropped 3; count of bases not matched to a gene: 7. CDR3 DNA sequence: TGTGCCAGCAGGTTAGCGGGGGGGGATCGCTACGAGCAGTACTTC. This sequence encodes CASRLAGGDRYEQYF.

CDR3 nucleotides: TGTGCCAGCAGTTATACGGACACTGAAGCTTTCTTT. As protein: CASSYTDTEAFF. The chain carries TRBV6-6 and TRBJ1-1; D is unclear. Trimming removed 3 bases from V and 3 bases from J, with 5 bases in between. This CDR3 region has 12 residues. CDR1 is MNHNY and CDR2 is SVGAGI in the germline V gene (reference sequence).

The rearrangement links TRBV29-1 to TRBJ2-5; 9 positions agree with TRBD1. The trim removed 4 bases at V and 5 bases at J, leaving 8 bases unmatched. This CDR3 has 14 residues. CDR1 is SQVTM and CDR2 is ANQGSEA in the germline V gene. The CDR3 nucleotides read TGCAGCGTTGGGGGGGACAGGGACGAGGAGACCCAGTACTTC. It specifies CSVGGDRDEETQYF.

The CDR3: CASTSSLGGSYNEQFF. The CDR3 DNA is TGTGCCAGTACCTCCTCCTTGGGGGGATCCTACAATGAGCAGTTCTTC. The chain is built from TRBV19 and TRBJ2-1; D is possibly TRBD2 (6 bases). V was shortened by 7 bases and J by 1 base, with 17 bases between the two germline ends. CDR1 is LNHDA and CDR2 is SQIVND in the germline V gene (reference sequence). There are 16 residues in the CDR3. The whole variable domain, remainder taken from reference TRBV19 and TRBJ2-1, is DGGITQSPKYLFRKEGQNVTLSCEQNLNHDAMYWYRQDPGQGLRLIYYSQIVNDFQKGDIAEGYSVSREKKESFPLTVTSAQKNPTAFYLCASTSSLGGSYNEQFFGPGTRLTVL.

This rearrangement joins TRBV7-9 to TRBJ2-3; 7 nucleotides align to TRBD2. The germline gives CDR1 SEHNR, CDR2 FQNEAQ (reference sequence). This CDR3 is 15 amino acids long. V was clipped by 1 base and J by 2 bases; unmatched bases: 3. CDR3 sequence (DNA): TGTGCCAGCAGCTTAGTCCTAGCGGTCACAGATACGCAGTATTTT. The encoded protein is CASSLVLAVTDTQYF.